The rows below give T cell receptor beta chains drawn from one sample of a study of cytomegalovirus exposure and HLA in healthy donors. Using immunoSEQ multiplex PCR, the repertoire was profiled, and TCRdb retains in-frame clones only, with some absent. The table records 150,000 to 200,000 clones, approximately 80% of them present only once. What was sequenced was PBMCs. These receptors originate from a male donor in good health and CMV-seropositive. The CDR3 runs from the conserved cysteine through the conserved F or W. The D gene is left open where the match is weak. The size entry is marked missing in some rows and otherwise reads once, few, many or a size class.

16,TRBV28,TRBJ2-3,TRBD2,few,CASSSPERESTDTQYF,TGTGCCAGCAGCTCTCCCGAGCGGGAGAGCACAGATACGCAGTATTTT
13,TRBV28,TRBJ2-1,.,.,CASRALGAGEQFF,TGTGCCAGCAGGGCCCTGGGCGCTGGTGAGCAGTTCTTC
13,TRBV30,TRBJ2-6,.,.,CASKLTGANVLTF,TGTGCCTCCAAACTGACTGGGGCCAACGTCCTGACTTTC
14,TRBV25-1,TRBJ2-7,.,.,CASSVPGFSYEQYF,TGTGCCAGCAGTGTCCCCGGGTTCTCCTACGAGCAGTACTTC
11,TRBV18,TRBJ1-6,.,once,CASSGDSPLHF,TGTGCCAGCTCGGGAGATTCACCCCTCCACTTT
13,TRBV19,TRBJ2-5,.,.,CASAGRERETQYF,TGTGCCAGTGCGGGCCGGGAGCGGGAGACCCAGTACTTC
14,TRBV28,TRBJ2-1,.,once,CASTPGGAYNEQFF,TGTGCCAGCACCCCCGGAGGGGCGTACAATGAGCAGTTCTTC
15,TRBV7-7,TRBJ2-2,.,few,CASSSQVANTGELFF,TGTGCTAGCAGCTCACAGGTAGCGAACACCGGGGAGCTGTTTTTT
18,TRBV18,TRBJ1-1,.,.,CASSPIGIAEVGNTEAFF,TGTGCCAGCTCACCAATCGGAATAGCGGAGGTGGGCAACACTGAAGCTTTCTTT
15,TRBV7-9,TRBJ2-1,.,.,CASSLAGAGRNEQFF,TGTGCCAGCAGCTTAGCGGGAGCAGGCCGAAATGAGCAGTTCTTC
16,TRBV11-3,TRBJ2-6,.,once,CASSLTQGSGANVLTF,TGTGCCAGCAGCTTAACACAGGGCTCTGGGGCCAACGTCCTGACTTTC
15,TRBV6-5,TRBJ2-7,.,.,CASSYEGTRSWEQYF,TGTGCCAGCAGTTACGAAGGGACTCGGTCCTGGGAGCAGTACTTC
13,TRBV6-1,TRBJ1-1,.,few,CASNMRVNTEAFF,TGTGCCAGCAATATGCGTGTGAACACTGAAGCTTTCTTT
13,TRBV29-1,TRBJ2-1,TRBD2,.,CSVVLAGPNEQFF,TGCAGCGTTGTGCTAGCGGGCCCCAATGAGCAGTTCTTC
15,TRBV11-3,TRBJ2-7,TRBD1,.,CASSLDPGQGFEQYF,TGTGCCAGCAGCTTAGATCCGGGACAGGGGTTTGAGCAGTACTTC
13,TRBV30,TRBJ1-2,TRBD1,.,CAWSLGQKIGYTF,TGTGCCTGGAGTCTGGGACAGAAAATTGGCTACACCTTC
14,TRBV7-2,TRBJ2-1,.,.,CASSFGRVFNEQFF,TGTGCCAGCAGCTTCGGGCGGGTCTTCAATGAGCAGTTCTTC
12,TRBV18,TRBJ1-1,.,few,CASSEQGTEAFF,TGTGCCAGCTCAGAGCAGGGCACTGAAGCTTTCTTT
16,TRBV10-3,TRBJ2-1,TRBD1,.,CAISDGTGGPGGEQFF,TGTGCCATCAGTGATGGGACAGGGGGCCCCGGAGGGGAGCAGTTCTTC
13,TRBV18,TRBJ1-4,TRBD1,.,CASSAGQDEKLFF,TGTGCCAGCTCTGCGGGACAGGATGAAAAACTGTTTTTT
15,TRBV5-4,TRBJ2-3,TRBD2,.,CASSWGGEVTDTQYF,TGTGCCAGCAGCTGGGGGGGGGAGGTCACAGATACGCAGTATTTT
15,TRBV18,TRBJ2-1,TRBD1,.,CASSPPGTGYNEQFF,TGTGCCAGCTCACCCCCTGGGACAGGCTACAATGAGCAGTTCTTC
14,TRBV7-9,TRBJ1-6,.,once,CASSLETWNSPLHF,TGTGCCAGCAGCTTAGAGACATGGAATTCACCCCTCCACTTT
15,TRBV7-2,TRBJ2-2,.,.,CASSLLGMNTGELFF,TGTGCCAGCAGCTTACTCGGTATGAACACCGGGGAGCTGTTTTTT
12,TRBV28,TRBJ1-6,.,.,CASRGADSPLHF,TGTGCCAGCCGGGGGGCGGATTCACCCCTCCACTTT
15,TRBV6-5,TRBJ1-1,.,.,CASSYSAGLNTEAFF,TGTGCCAGCAGTTACTCTGCAGGCTTGAACACTGAAGCTTTCTTT
18,TRBV28,TRBJ2-6,TRBD1,.,CASSNPGQTHSGANVLTF,TGTGCCAGTTCTAATCCGGGACAGACCCACTCTGGGGCCAACGTCCTGACTTTC
13,TRBV29-1,TRBJ2-5,TRBD1,.,CSGRDRGQETQYF,TGCAGTGGCCGGGACAGGGGGCAAGAGACCCAGTACTTC
13,TRBV7-7,TRBJ2-7,TRBD1,.,CASSPDRGHEQYF,TGTGCTAGCAGCCCCGACAGGGGCCACGAGCAGTACTTC
15,TRBV5-4,TRBJ2-7,.,once,CASSSRDTIRSEQYF,TGTGCCAGCAGCTCCCGGGACACAATCCGCTCCGAGCAGTACTTC
15,TRBV7-2,TRBJ2-7,TRBD2,.,CASSLQAGGPYEQYF,TGTGCCAGCAGCTTACAAGCGGGAGGGCCCTACGAGCAGTACTTC
15,TRBV19,TRBJ2-1,TRBD2,.,CASGLAGGLHNEQFF,TGTGCCAGCGGGTTAGCGGGAGGGTTACACAATGAGCAGTTCTTC
14,TRBV27,TRBJ1-4,TRBD1,.,CASSLTTGDEKLFF,TGTGCCAGCAGTTTAACGACAGGGGATGAAAAACTGTTTTTT
15,TRBV30,TRBJ2-7,TRBD1,.,CAWSKRTGVSYEQYF,TGTGCCTGGAGTAAGCGGACAGGGGTCTCCTACGAGCAGTACTTC
12,TRBV18,TRBJ2-2,.,.,CASPSNTGELFF,TGTGCCAGCCCCTCGAACACCGGGGAGCTGTTTTTT
14,TRBV4-1,TRBJ2-7,TRBD1,once,CASSQGQGDYEQYF,TGCGCCAGCAGCCAGGGACAGGGGGACTACGAGCAGTACTTC
17,TRBV5-6,TRBJ1-3,TRBD1,.,CASSLGQGIRSGNTIYF,TGTGCCAGCAGCTTAGGACAGGGGATTCGTTCTGGAAACACCATATATTTT
18,TRBV15,TRBJ2-7,TRBD1,.,CATSRATFRDRVRYEQYF,TGTGCCACCAGCAGAGCAACCTTCCGGGACAGGGTTCGGTACGAGCAGTACTTC
12,TRBV27,TRBJ2-5,.,.,CASSSDQETQYF,TGTGCCAGCAGTTCCGACCAAGAGACCCAGTACTTC
13,TRBV5-6,TRBJ1-2,.,.,CASSLGGGRSYTF,TGTGCCAGCAGCTTGGGCGGGGGAAGAAGCTACACCTTC
12,TRBV19,TRBJ2-7,.,.,CASSIGGGEQYF,TGTGCCAGTAGTATTGGGGGCGGCGAGCAGTACTTC
18,TRBV7-2,TRBJ2-2,TRBD2,.,CASSFLRSGTSYTGELFF,TGTGCCAGCAGCTTCTTGAGGAGCGGGACTAGCTACACCGGGGAGCTGTTTTTT
13,TRBV14,TRBJ2-7,.,few,CASGGTASYEQYF,TGTGCCAGCGGCGGGACGGCCTCCTACGAGCAGTACTTC
17,TRBV9,TRBJ2-3,TRBD2,.,CASSVDELAGKGDTQYF,TGTGCCAGCAGCGTAGATGAGCTAGCGGGAAAAGGAGATACGCAGTATTTT
16,TRBV5-6,TRBJ2-5,.,.,CASSYGQFVLQETQYF,TGTGCCAGCAGCTATGGACAGTTCGTTCTCCAAGAGACCCAGTACTTC
21,TRBV21-1,TRBJ2-3,.,.,CASSKKWLEGRVASSTDTQYF,TGTGCCAGCAGCAAAAAATGGTTGGAGGGGAGGGTCGCTTCTAGCACAGATACGCAGTATTTT
19,TRBV7-9,TRBJ2-1,TRBD2,.,CSSSLSSRASGRGSGEQFF,TGTTCCAGCAGCTTATCTAGTAGGGCTAGCGGGAGAGGTTCGGGTGAGCAGTTCTTC
15,TRBV13,TRBJ1-6,.,once,CASSPSLRVGSPLHF,TGTGCCAGCAGCCCGAGTTTGAGGGTTGGCTCACCCCTCCACTTT
14,TRBV7-9,TRBJ2-7,TRBD1,.,CASSSGQGYHEQYF,TGTGCCAGCAGCTCTGGACAGGGTTATCACGAGCAGTACTTC
13,TRBV7-9,TRBJ1-5,.,.,CASSSQADQPQHF,TGTGCCAGCAGCTCCCAAGCCGATCAGCCCCAGCATTTT
16,TRBV4-2,TRBJ2-7,TRBD2,few,CASSQETSGLTYEQYF,TGTGCCAGCAGCCAAGAGACTAGCGGCCTAACCTACGAGCAGTACTTC
15,TRBV6-5,TRBJ1-1,TRBD1,.,CASSYSGTVNTEAFF,TGTGCCAGCAGTTACTCCGGGACAGTGAACACTGAAGCTTTCTTT
15,TRBV9,TRBJ2-1,TRBD2,.,CASSVLSGSHNEQFF,TGTGCCAGCAGCGTACTAAGCGGGAGTCACAATGAGCAGTTCTTC
14,TRBV5-4,TRBJ2-1,TRBD2,.,CASSFRGSGDEQFF,TGTGCCAGCAGCTTTCGCGGGAGTGGCGATGAGCAGTTCTTC
13,TRBV29-1,TRBJ1-1,TRBD1,.,CSVVDRAGTEAFF,TGCAGCGTTGTGGACAGGGCCGGCACTGAAGCTTTCTTT